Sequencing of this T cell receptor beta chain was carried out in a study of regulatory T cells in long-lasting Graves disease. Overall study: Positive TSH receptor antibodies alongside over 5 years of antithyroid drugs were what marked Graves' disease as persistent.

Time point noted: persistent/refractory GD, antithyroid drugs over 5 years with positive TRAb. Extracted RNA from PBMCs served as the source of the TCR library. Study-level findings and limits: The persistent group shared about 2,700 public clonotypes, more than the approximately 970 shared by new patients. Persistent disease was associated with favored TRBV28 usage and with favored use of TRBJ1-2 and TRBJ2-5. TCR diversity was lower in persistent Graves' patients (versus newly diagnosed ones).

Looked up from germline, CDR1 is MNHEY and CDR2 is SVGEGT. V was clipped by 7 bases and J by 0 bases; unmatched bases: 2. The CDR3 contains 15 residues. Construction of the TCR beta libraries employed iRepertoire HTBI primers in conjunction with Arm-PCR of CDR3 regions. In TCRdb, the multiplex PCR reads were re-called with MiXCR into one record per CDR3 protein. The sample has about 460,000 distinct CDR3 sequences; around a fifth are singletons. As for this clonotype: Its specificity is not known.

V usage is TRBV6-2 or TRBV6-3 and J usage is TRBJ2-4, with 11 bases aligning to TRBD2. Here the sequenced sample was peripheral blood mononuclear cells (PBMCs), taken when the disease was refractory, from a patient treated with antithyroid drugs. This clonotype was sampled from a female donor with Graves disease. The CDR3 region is CASTLAGGAKNIQYF. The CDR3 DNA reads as TGTGCCAGCACCCTAGCGGGGGGAGCCAAAAACATTCAGTACTTC.